Listed below are T cell receptor beta chains from one sample, sequenced in a study of metastatic and nonmetastatic thyroid tumors. TCRdb redid the clone calls on the PCR reads using MiXCR. The table includes approximately 25,000 clones, more than 25% detected once. Input material: blood. The receptor set was obtained from a male donor with papillary thyroid cancer or a benign thyroid nodule (not recorded which). Some clones in this sample may be carry-over from other donors' samples. Both conserved end residues are part of each CDR3. A D gene is named only where the DNA matches it firmly. Rows may omit the clone size; those that give it use once, few, many or a size class.

CDR3nt: TGTGCCAGCAGTGTCAGCCACCCCACCCCCTACGAGCAGTACTTC; CDR3aa: CASSVSHPTPYEQYF; j_gene: TRBJ2-7; v_gene: TRBV6-1; d_gene: .; abundance: medium-sized
CDR3nt: TGTGCCAGCAGCCCCGGGACTAATGAGCAGTTCTTC; CDR3aa: CASSPGTNEQFF; j_gene: TRBJ2-1; v_gene: TRBV11-3; d_gene: .; abundance: many
CDR3nt: TGCAGTGCTAGGGAGGGGACCACGTCTGGTGGGGCCCTCCACTTT; CDR3aa: CSAREGTTSGGALHF; j_gene: TRBJ1-6; v_gene: TRBV20-1; d_gene: .; abundance: .
CDR3nt: TGTGCCACCCATTCGACTAGCGGCTCCTACAATGAGCAGTTCTTC; CDR3aa: CATHSTSGSYNEQFF; j_gene: TRBJ2-1; v_gene: TRBV24-1; d_gene: TRBD2; abundance: medium-sized
CDR3nt: .; CDR3aa: CASGRFFGEEKLFF; j_gene: TRBJ1-4; v_gene: TRBV5-1; d_gene: .; abundance: many
CDR3nt: TGTGCCAGCAGCCAGGTAGACAGGCTGTTTTTT; CDR3aa: CASSQVDRLFF; j_gene: TRBJ1-4; v_gene: TRBV3-1; d_gene: .; abundance: .
CDR3nt: TGTGACAGCAGCTTACGGATACAAAATTCATCCCTCCACTTT; CDR3aa: CDSSLRIQNSSLHF; j_gene: TRBJ1-6; v_gene: TRBV11-2; d_gene: .; abundance: .
CDR3nt: TGTGCCAGCAGCCCGTTCTCCGGGGAGCTGTTTTTT; CDR3aa: CASSPFSGELFF; j_gene: TRBJ2-2; v_gene: TRBV7-9; d_gene: .; abundance: few
CDR3nt: TGTGCCACCAGTGAGGCACATTGGGTAGCAGATACGCAGTATTTT; CDR3aa: CATSEAHWVADTQYF; j_gene: TRBJ2-3; v_gene: TRBV24-1; d_gene: .; abundance: .
CDR3nt: TGTGCCAGCAGTGAATCGGCGAGGGGCGATGGCTACACCTTC; CDR3aa: CASSESARGDGYTF; j_gene: TRBJ1-2; v_gene: TRBV25-1; d_gene: .; abundance: many
CDR3nt: TGTGCCAGCAGCGGGACGGGACTGGGCGCCGGGGATTTGTTTTTT; CDR3aa: CASSGTGLGAGDLFF; j_gene: TRBJ2-2; v_gene: TRBV6-4; d_gene: .; abundance: few
CDR3nt: TGTGCCAGCTCACCACCTCAGGAGGACACAGATACGCAGTATTTT; CDR3aa: CASSPPQEDTDTQYF; j_gene: TRBJ2-3; v_gene: TRBV18; d_gene: .; abundance: many
CDR3nt: TGTGCCAGCAGAAGCACCGGGGGGCAACTCCCATACGAGCAGTACTTC; CDR3aa: CASRSTGGQLPYEQYF; j_gene: TRBJ2-7; v_gene: TRBV28; d_gene: .; abundance: medium-sized
CDR3nt: TGTGCCAGCGGGACAGGGAGCACTGAAGCTTTCTTT; CDR3aa: CASGTGSTEAFF; j_gene: TRBJ1-1; v_gene: TRBV25-1; d_gene: TRBD1; abundance: few
CDR3nt: TGTGCCAGCAGCGGACAGGGAGGAACCCAGTACTTC; CDR3aa: CASSGQGGTQYF; j_gene: TRBJ2-5; v_gene: TRBV28; d_gene: TRBD1; abundance: many
CDR3nt: TGTGCCGCCGACTCGGGGGTTACGCAGTATTTT; CDR3aa: CAADSGVTQYF; j_gene: TRBJ2-3; v_gene: TRBV6-2/TRBV6-3; d_gene: .; abundance: .
CDR3nt: TGTGCCAGCAGCCAGGGCGGTGATACGCAGTATTTT; CDR3aa: CASSQGGDTQYF; j_gene: TRBJ2-3; v_gene: TRBV11-2; d_gene: .; abundance: .
CDR3nt: TGTGCCAGCAGTTCTTTCCGCCGGGACAGCTTATACGAGCAGTACTTC; CDR3aa: CASSSFRRDSLYEQYF; j_gene: TRBJ2-7; v_gene: TRBV27; d_gene: TRBD1; abundance: .
CDR3nt: TGTGCCAGCAGCTATGACAGGGCTGGCTACACCTTC; CDR3aa: CASSYDRAGYTF; j_gene: TRBJ1-2; v_gene: TRBV7-2; d_gene: TRBD1; abundance: many
CDR3nt: TGTGCCAGCAGTATCTCCCTGGGCTCTGGGGCCAACGTCCTGACTTTC; CDR3aa: CASSISLGSGANVLTF; j_gene: TRBJ2-6; v_gene: TRBV6-1; d_gene: .; abundance: .
CDR3nt: TGCGCCAGCAGCTTGGGTGACAGGGGAGGGGAAAAACTGTTTTTT; CDR3aa: CASSLGDRGGEKLFF; j_gene: TRBJ1-4; v_gene: TRBV5-1; d_gene: TRBD1; abundance: .
CDR3nt: TGTGCCAGCAGTACCGGGACTAGCGGGAACACCGGGGAGCTGTTTTTT; CDR3aa: CASSTGTSGNTGELFF; j_gene: TRBJ2-2; v_gene: TRBV27; d_gene: TRBD2; abundance: .
CDR3nt: TGTGCCATAAGGGGGTCGACAGGGGAGCTCGAGCAGTACTTC; CDR3aa: CAIRGSTGELEQYF; j_gene: TRBJ2-7; v_gene: TRBV10-3; d_gene: TRBD1; abundance: .
CDR3nt: TGTGCCAGCAGCGGGACAGCCGCCTTGAAGTACACCTTC; CDR3aa: CASSGTAALKYTF; j_gene: TRBJ1-2; v_gene: TRBV3-1; d_gene: TRBD1; abundance: many
CDR3nt: TGTGCCAGCTCACCATATAGGGGAGTTAATGAAAAACTGTTTTTT; CDR3aa: CASSPYRGVNEKLFF; j_gene: TRBJ1-4; v_gene: TRBV18; d_gene: .; abundance: many
CDR3nt: TGTGCCAGCAGCGATGACTCTCCCTACAATGAGCAGTTCTTC; CDR3aa: CASSDDSPYNEQFF; j_gene: TRBJ2-1; v_gene: TRBV13; d_gene: .; abundance: many
CDR3nt: TGTGCCAGCAGCCGTCACAGGGAATACGAGCAGTACTTC; CDR3aa: CASSRHREYEQYF; j_gene: TRBJ2-7; v_gene: TRBV3-1; d_gene: .; abundance: many
CDR3nt: TGTGCCAGCAGTTTAGTGCCGGGAGGGGGTGGAGGGACCCAGTACTTC; CDR3aa: CASSLVPGGGGGTQYF; j_gene: TRBJ2-5; v_gene: TRBV28; d_gene: TRBD2; abundance: many
CDR3nt: TGCGCCAGCAGCCAATACAGGGTCAGAGATACGCAGTATTTT; CDR3aa: CASSQYRVRDTQYF; j_gene: TRBJ2-3; v_gene: TRBV4-1; d_gene: .; abundance: many
CDR3nt: TGTGCCAGCAGCTTAGGAGCGGCAGGGTCGAGTGAGCAGTTCTTC; CDR3aa: CASSLGAAGSSEQFF; j_gene: TRBJ2-1; v_gene: TRBV7-3; d_gene: .; abundance: many
CDR3nt: TGTGCCAGCAGGAGAGCTAGCGGGGAAGAGACCCAGTACTTC; CDR3aa: CASRRASGEETQYF; j_gene: TRBJ2-5; v_gene: TRBV7-2; d_gene: TRBD2; abundance: .
CDR3nt: TGTGCCAGCAGCGAACAGCCAGATAGCAATCAGCCCCAGCATTTT; CDR3aa: CASSEQPDSNQPQHF; j_gene: TRBJ1-5; v_gene: TRBV9; d_gene: .; abundance: many
CDR3nt: TGTGCCACCCAGGATCATCGGAATCGCAATGAGCAGTTCTTC; CDR3aa: CATQDHRNRNEQFF; j_gene: TRBJ2-1; v_gene: TRBV10-3; d_gene: .; abundance: few
CDR3nt: TGTGCCAACTTCGACAGGGCCGCAGGAAATACGCAGTATTTT; CDR3aa: CANFDRAAGNTQYF; j_gene: TRBJ2-3; v_gene: TRBV11-3; d_gene: TRBD1; abundance: many
CDR3nt: TGCGCCAGCGGCCAGGTACAGACCCTGAACACTGAAGCTTTCTTT; CDR3aa: CASGQVQTLNTEAFF; j_gene: TRBJ1-1; v_gene: TRBV4-1; d_gene: .; abundance: .
CDR3nt: TGTGCCAGCAGCTTAGCTAACACCTACAATCAGCCCCAGCATTTT; CDR3aa: CASSLANTYNQPQHF; j_gene: TRBJ1-5; v_gene: TRBV7-8; d_gene: .; abundance: many
CDR3nt: TGTGCCAGCAGCTTGACAGGGTCGGCGGGAGAGACCCAGTACTTC; CDR3aa: CASSLTGSAGETQYF; j_gene: TRBJ2-5; v_gene: TRBV7-3; d_gene: TRBD1; abundance: many
CDR3nt: TGTGCCAGCAGCTTAGGGGGGGCAGGGCGGTGGGTAAAAGGCTACGAGCAGTACTTC; CDR3aa: CASSLGGAGRWVKGYEQYF; j_gene: TRBJ2-7; v_gene: TRBV7-6; d_gene: .; abundance: .
CDR3nt: TGTGCCACCAGTGAGAGGCCCGACGGGGAGCTGTTTTTT; CDR3aa: CATSERPDGELFF; j_gene: TRBJ2-2; v_gene: TRBV24-1; d_gene: .; abundance: many
CDR3nt: TGCAGTGCTATGGGCCTAGCTAACTATGGTTACACCTTC; CDR3aa: CSAMGLANYGYTF; j_gene: TRBJ1-2; v_gene: TRBV20-1; d_gene: .; abundance: .
CDR3nt: TGTGCCAGAGGGGAGCAGTACTTC; CDR3aa: CARGEQYF; j_gene: TRBJ2-7; v_gene: TRBV6-1; d_gene: .; abundance: .
CDR3nt: TGCAGTGTTTTGAGACGGGGACTAGCAGGAGATGAGCAGTTCTTC; CDR3aa: CSVLRRGLAGDEQFF; j_gene: TRBJ2-1; v_gene: TRBV20-1; d_gene: TRBD2; abundance: many
CDR3nt: TGTGCCAGCAGCTTAGATGTGGCAGCTTCCTACGAGCAGTACTTC; CDR3aa: CASSLDVAASYEQYF; j_gene: TRBJ2-7; v_gene: TRBV11-3; d_gene: .; abundance: .
CDR3nt: TGTGCCAGCAGTGGGACAGGGGTTAATTCACCCCTCCACTTT; CDR3aa: CASSGTGVNSPLHF; j_gene: TRBJ1-6; v_gene: TRBV2; d_gene: TRBD1; abundance: few
CDR3nt: TGTGCCTGCAGCTCCCCAGGACTGTTCACCTGGGAGCTGTTTTTT; CDR3aa: CACSSPGLFTWELFF; j_gene: TRBJ2-2; v_gene: TRBV7-2; d_gene: .; abundance: .
CDR3nt: TGTGCCAGCCGAAAGGGTCCCAATCAGCCCCAGCATTTT; CDR3aa: CASRKGPNQPQHF; j_gene: TRBJ1-5; v_gene: TRBV6-1; d_gene: .; abundance: many
CDR3nt: TGTGCCAGCAGTCAGGGACAGCCTTTTGGCTACACCTTC; CDR3aa: CASSQGQPFGYTF; j_gene: TRBJ1-2; v_gene: TRBV6-1; d_gene: TRBD1; abundance: medium-sized
CDR3nt: TGTGCCAGCATGGTGACTACCACGAACACCGGTGAGCTGTTTTTT; CDR3aa: CASMVTTTNTGELFF; j_gene: TRBJ2-2; v_gene: TRBV2; d_gene: .; abundance: few
CDR3nt: TGTGCCACCAGTGTCACTAGCGGGATCCACAATGAGCAGTTCTTC; CDR3aa: CATSVTSGIHNEQFF; j_gene: TRBJ2-1; v_gene: TRBV24-1; d_gene: TRBD2; abundance: medium-sized
CDR3nt: TGTGCCAGCAGCTCTAGTGAAAGCTCCTACAATGAGCAGTTCTTC; CDR3aa: CASSSSESSYNEQFF; j_gene: TRBJ2-1; v_gene: TRBV27; d_gene: .; abundance: .
CDR3nt: TGTGCCAGCATTCCCGCGACTAGCGGGCGAGAGACCCAGTACTTC; CDR3aa: CASIPATSGRETQYF; j_gene: TRBJ2-5; v_gene: TRBV6-1; d_gene: TRBD2; abundance: .
CDR3nt: TGTGCCAGCAGCTTAGTGCGGACTAGCGGGAGCGAGCAGTACTTC; CDR3aa: CASSLVRTSGSEQYF; j_gene: TRBJ2-7; v_gene: TRBV7-8; d_gene: TRBD2; abundance: many
CDR3nt: TGTGCCATCAGTGAGCGGGACTTGTACAATGAGCAGTTCTTC; CDR3aa: CAISERDLYNEQFF; j_gene: TRBJ2-1; v_gene: TRBV10-3; d_gene: .; abundance: many
CDR3nt: TGTGCCTGGAGTGGACAGGGTCATCAGCCCCAGCATTTT; CDR3aa: CAWSGQGHQPQHF; j_gene: TRBJ1-5; v_gene: TRBV30; d_gene: TRBD1; abundance: many